These 10 T cell receptor beta chains were sequenced from one sample in a study of radiotherapy plus CTLA-4 blockade in lung cancer. Repertoires were generated with immunoSEQ multiplex PCR, while TCRdb's copy carries only in-frame clones and drops some. The data show 110,000 or so clones, with 65% to 85% seen just once and about 5.2% held by the top ten. This material consisted of peripheral blood, taken from a patient treated with radiotherapy plus ipilimumab. Receptor source: a human donor with non-small cell lung cancer who had a partial response to radiotherapy plus ipilimumab.

The chain combines TRBV5-4 with TRBJ2-3; D may be TRBD2 (9 bases). V was pared by 3 bases and J by 5 bases, with 19 bases between. There are 16 residues in the CDR3. Germline loops: CDR1 SGHNT, CDR2 YYREEE (reference sequence). The DNA of the CDR3 is TGTGCCAGCAGCTCAGGGGGCGGGAGGGGTCTAGATACGCAGTATTTT. This translates into CASSSGGGRGLDTQYF.

The table lists this clone with a count of one. This chain links TRBV10-1 with TRBJ1-2; TRBD1 agrees at 10 bases. The germline gives CDR1 WNHNN, CDR2 SYGVQD (reference sequence). The CDR3 has 16 amino acids. After removal of 5 bases from V and 4 bases from J, the junction contained 10 bases not matched to a gene. In DNA, the CDR3 is TGCGCCAGCAGTTACGGGGACAGGGGACGGAGCTATGGCTACACCTTC. Translation gives CASSYGDRGRSYGYTF.

CDR3 bases: TGTGCCAGCAGTGAAGCGCTTACGGCGGGCTACGAGCAGTACGTC. Its translation is CASSEALTAGYEQYV. This chain links TRBV2 with TRBJ2-7; TRBD2 is a possible D gene (5 bases). CDR3 size: 15 residues. V lost 0 bases to trimming and J lost 3 bases, with 12 bases between them. The V gene's germline CDR1 is SNHLY and CDR2 FYNNEI.

The V gene is TRBV7-2, the J gene TRBJ2-1; D perhaps matches TRBD1 (5 bases). This CDR3 comprises 12 residues. The V gene's germline CDR1 is SGHTA and CDR2 FQGNSA. Between the trimmed V and J ends, which lost 1 base and 9 bases, there was a span of 7 bases. Here the CDR3 DNA reads TGTGCCAGCAGCTTAGGCAGGGTTGAGCAGTTCTTC. Amino acids: CASSLGRVEQFF.

The chain uses TRBV9 and TRBJ2-1; tentatively, D is TRBD1 (5 bases). Trimming cost V 6 bases and J 0 bases, with 13 bases left between them. In germline, CDR1 is SGDLS, CDR2 YYNGEE. CDR3 length equals 15 residues. For the CDR3, the DNA is TGTGCCAGCAACCAGGGTGCCAGCTCCTACAATGAGCAGTTCTTC. Protein product: CASNQGASSYNEQFF.

This clone was seen a handful of times. This rearrangement joins TRBV4-2 to TRBJ2-3; 10 bases match TRBD2. CDR1 and CDR2 (germline): LGHNA, YNFKEQ. CDR3 length: 15 amino acids. With V trimmed by 3 bases and J by 4 bases, 4 bases remained unmatched. CDR3 nucleotides: TGTGCCAGCAGCCAGGCCGGGACTAGCGCAGATACGCAGTATTTT. Translated: CASSQAGTSADTQYF.

The chain combines TRBV5-1 with TRBJ1-5, with no clear D. V shed 0 bases and J shed 1 base, with 11 bases lying between them. CDR3 length equals 16 residues. Germline CDR1 SGHRS, CDR2 YFSETQ. CDR3 protein: CASSLGDTGSNQPQHF. The CDR3 DNA is TGCGCCAGCAGCTTGGGCGACACTGGAAGCAATCAGCCCCAGCATTTT.

The chain combines TRBV7-8 with TRBJ2-1; TRBD2 aligns across 11 bases. Germline assignment: CDR1 SGHVS and CDR2 FQNEAQ. V trimming: 2 bases; J trimming: 8 bases; junction bases outside the gene matches: 8. This CDR3 comprises 16 residues. The DNA of the CDR3 is TGTGCCAGCAGCTTAAGGCGGCTAGCGGGAGGTTATGAGCAGTTCTTC. Translation gives CASSLRRLAGGYEQFF.

This sequence joins TRBV7-8 and TRBJ2-2; 9 bases agree with TRBD2. Germline V gene sequence: CDR1 SGHVS, CDR2 FQNEAQ. There are 20 residues in the CDR3. The junction had 20 bases not matched to a gene; V was cut back by 5 bases and J by 4 bases. The CDR3 loop is CASSQIMPSGTQEGTGELFF. The CDR3, as DNA: TGTGCCAGCAGCCAAATAATGCCTAGCGGGACACAGGAAGGCACCGGGGAGCTGTTTTTT. The whole variable domain, remainder taken from reference TRBV7-8 and TRBJ2-2, is GAGVSQSPRYKVAKRGQDVALRCDPISGHVSLFWYQQALGQGPEFLTYFQNEAQLDKSGLPSDRFFAERPEGSVSTLKIQRTQQEDSAVYLCASSQIMPSGTQEGTGELFFGEGSRLTVL.

The chain links TRBV5-6 to TRBJ2-5; D unclear. Trimming removed 5 bases at V and 5 bases at J, with 10 bases between. The CDR3 is 12 amino acids. Germline V gene lookup returns CDR1 SGHDT and CDR2 YYEEEE. CDR3 nucleotides: TGTGCCAGCAGTCCGTTTCAGGAGACCCAGTACTTC. Translating gives CASSPFQETQYF.